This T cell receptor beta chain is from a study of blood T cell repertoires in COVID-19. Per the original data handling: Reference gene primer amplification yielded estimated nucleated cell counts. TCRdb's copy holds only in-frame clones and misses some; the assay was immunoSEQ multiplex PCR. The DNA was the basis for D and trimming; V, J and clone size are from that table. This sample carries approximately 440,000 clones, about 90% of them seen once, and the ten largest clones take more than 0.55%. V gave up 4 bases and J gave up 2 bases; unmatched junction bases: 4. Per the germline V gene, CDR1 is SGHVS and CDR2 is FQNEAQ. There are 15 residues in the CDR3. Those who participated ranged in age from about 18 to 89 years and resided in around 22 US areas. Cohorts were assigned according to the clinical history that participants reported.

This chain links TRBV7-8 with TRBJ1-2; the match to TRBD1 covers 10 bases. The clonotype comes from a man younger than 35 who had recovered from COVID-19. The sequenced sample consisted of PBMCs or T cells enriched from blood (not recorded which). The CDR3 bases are TGTGCCAGCAGCTCTGGACAGGGGGGGAACTATGGCTACACCTTC. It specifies CASSSGQGGNYGYTF. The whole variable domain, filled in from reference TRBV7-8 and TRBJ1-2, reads GAGVSQSPRYKVAKRGQDVALRCDPISGHVSLFWYQQALGQGPEFLTYFQNEAQLDKSGLPSDRFFAERPEGSVSTLKIQRTQQEDSAVYLCASSSGQGGNYGYTFGSGTRLTVV.